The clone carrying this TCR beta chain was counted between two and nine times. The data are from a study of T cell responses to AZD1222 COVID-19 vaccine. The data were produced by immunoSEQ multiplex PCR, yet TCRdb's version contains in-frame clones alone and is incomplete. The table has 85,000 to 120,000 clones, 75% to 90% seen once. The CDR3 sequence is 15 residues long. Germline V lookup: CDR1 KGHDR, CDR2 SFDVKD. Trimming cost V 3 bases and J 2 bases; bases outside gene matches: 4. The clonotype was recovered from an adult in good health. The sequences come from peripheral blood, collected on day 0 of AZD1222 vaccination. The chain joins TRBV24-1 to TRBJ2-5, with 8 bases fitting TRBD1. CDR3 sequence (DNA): TGTGCCACCAGTGATCCTGGACAGGGACAAGAGACCCAGTACTTC. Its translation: CATSDPGQGQETQYF.